This TCR beta chain was profiled in a study of shared clonotypes between healthy human individuals. Study-level points and caveats: Sharing of clonotypes among donors was expected to vary with sequencing depth. Relative to clonotypes present in all four donors, those not shared had lower generation probabilities.

With respect to this clone: Antigen unknown.

Measured with immunoSEQ multiplex PCR; TCRdb has only the in-frame clones, and not every one. The sample has about 960,000 clones; 70% to 85% are singletons. The CDR3 has 11 amino acids. Trimming shortened V by 3 bases and J by 7 bases, and 9 bases separated the two germline ends. CDR1 is GTSNPN and CDR2 is SVGIG in the germline V gene (reference sequence). The TCR was taken from a man aged 18 to 35 in good health. The genes are TRBV30 and TRBJ2-5, with no clear D. Sequenced: memory CD4+ T cells sorted from blood. The subset: CD45RA-negative fraction. The CDR3 nucleotides are TGTGCCTGGAGCTTAGCTGGGACCCAGTACTTC. Encoded protein: CAWSLAGTQYF.